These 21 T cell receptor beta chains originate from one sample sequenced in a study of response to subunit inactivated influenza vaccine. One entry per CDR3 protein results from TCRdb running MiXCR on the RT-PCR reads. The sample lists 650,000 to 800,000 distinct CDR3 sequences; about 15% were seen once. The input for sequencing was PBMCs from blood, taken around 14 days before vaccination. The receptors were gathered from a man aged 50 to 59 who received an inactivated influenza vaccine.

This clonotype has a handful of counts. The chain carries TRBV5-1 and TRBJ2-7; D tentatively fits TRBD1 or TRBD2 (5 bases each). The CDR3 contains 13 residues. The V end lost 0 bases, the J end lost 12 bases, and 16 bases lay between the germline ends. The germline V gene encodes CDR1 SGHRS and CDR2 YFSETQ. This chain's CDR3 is CASSLAGTVESYF. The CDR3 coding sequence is TGCGCCAGCAGCTTGGCCGGGACCGTTGAATCGTACTTC.

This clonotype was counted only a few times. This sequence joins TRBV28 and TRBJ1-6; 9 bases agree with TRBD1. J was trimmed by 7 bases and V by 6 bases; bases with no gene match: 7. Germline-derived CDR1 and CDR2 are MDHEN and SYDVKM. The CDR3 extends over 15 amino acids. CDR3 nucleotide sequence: TGTGCCAGCAGGTGGGACAGGGCAGGGAATTCACCCCTCCACTTT. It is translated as CASRWDRAGNSPLHF.

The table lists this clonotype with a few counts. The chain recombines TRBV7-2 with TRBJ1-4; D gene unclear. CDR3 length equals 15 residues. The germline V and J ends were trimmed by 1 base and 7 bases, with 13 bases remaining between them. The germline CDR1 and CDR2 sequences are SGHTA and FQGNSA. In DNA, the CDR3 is TGTGCCAGCAGCTTAGGTCTTCGGGGAGGTGAAAAACTGTTTTTT. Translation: CASSLGLRGGEKLFF.

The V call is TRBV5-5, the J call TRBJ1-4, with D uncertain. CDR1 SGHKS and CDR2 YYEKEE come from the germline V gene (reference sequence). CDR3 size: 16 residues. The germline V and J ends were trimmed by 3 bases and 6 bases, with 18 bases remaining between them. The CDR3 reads CASSSLFGQFDEKLFF. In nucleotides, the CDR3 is TGTGCCAGCAGCTCCCTGTTCGGGCAATTCGATGAAAAACTGTTTTTT. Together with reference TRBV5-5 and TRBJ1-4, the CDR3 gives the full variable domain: DAGVTQSPTHLIKTRGQQVTLRCSPISGHKSVSWYQQVLGQGPQFIFQYYEKEERGRGNFPDRFSARQFPNYSSELNVNALLLGDSALYLCASSSLFGQFDEKLFFGSGTQLSVL.

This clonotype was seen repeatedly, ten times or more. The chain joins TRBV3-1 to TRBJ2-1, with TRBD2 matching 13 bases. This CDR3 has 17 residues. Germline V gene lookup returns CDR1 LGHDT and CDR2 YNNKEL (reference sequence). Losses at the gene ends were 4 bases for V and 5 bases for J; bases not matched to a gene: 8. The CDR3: CASSLTSGGASNNEQFF. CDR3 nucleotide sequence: TGTGCCAGCAGCCTAACTAGCGGGGGGGCTAGCAACAATGAGCAGTTCTTC.

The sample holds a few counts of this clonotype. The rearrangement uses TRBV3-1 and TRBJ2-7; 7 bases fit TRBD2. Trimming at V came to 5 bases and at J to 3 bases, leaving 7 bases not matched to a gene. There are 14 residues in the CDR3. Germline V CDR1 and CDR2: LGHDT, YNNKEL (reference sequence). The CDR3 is CASSRREIGYEQYF. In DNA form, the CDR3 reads TGTGCCAGCAGCAGGCGGGAGATTGGCTACGAGCAGTACTTC.

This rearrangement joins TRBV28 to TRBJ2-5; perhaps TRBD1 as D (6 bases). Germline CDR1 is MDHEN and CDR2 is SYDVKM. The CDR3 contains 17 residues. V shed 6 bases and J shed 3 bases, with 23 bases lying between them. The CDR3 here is CASSLLIDRHWEETQYF. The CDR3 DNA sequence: TGTGCCAGCAGCTTGCTGATTGACAGGCATTGGGAAGAGACCCAGTACTTC.

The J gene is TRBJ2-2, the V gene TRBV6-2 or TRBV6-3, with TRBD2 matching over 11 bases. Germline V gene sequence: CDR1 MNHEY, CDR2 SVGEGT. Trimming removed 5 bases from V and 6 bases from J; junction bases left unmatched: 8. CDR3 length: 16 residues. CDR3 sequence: CASSARTSGSAGELFF. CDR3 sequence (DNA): TGTGCCAGCAGTGCCAGGACTAGCGGGTCAGCCGGGGAGCTGTTTTTT.

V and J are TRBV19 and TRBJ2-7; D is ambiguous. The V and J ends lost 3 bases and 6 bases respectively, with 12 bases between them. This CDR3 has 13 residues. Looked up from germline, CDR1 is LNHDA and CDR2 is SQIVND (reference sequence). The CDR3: CASSILAGPEQYF. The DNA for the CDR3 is TGTGCCAGTAGTATCCTGGCAGGACCCGAGCAGTACTTC.

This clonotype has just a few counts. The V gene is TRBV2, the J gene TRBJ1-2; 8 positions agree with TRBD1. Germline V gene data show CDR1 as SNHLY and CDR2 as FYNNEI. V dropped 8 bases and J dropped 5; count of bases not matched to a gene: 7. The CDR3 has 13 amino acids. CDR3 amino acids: CASDRDRLYGYTF. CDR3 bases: TGTGCCAGCGACCGGGACAGGCTTTATGGCTACACCTTC.

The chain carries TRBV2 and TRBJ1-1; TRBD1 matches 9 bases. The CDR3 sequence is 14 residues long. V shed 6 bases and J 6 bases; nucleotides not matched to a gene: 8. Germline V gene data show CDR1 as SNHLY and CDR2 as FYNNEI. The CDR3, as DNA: TGTGCCAGCAGCACGGGACAGGGAAACTCTGAAGCTTTCTTT. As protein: CASSTGQGNSEAFF. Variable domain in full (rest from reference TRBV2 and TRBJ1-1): EPEVTQTPSHQVTQMGQEVILRCVPISNHLYFYWYRQILGQKVEFLVSFYNNEISEKSEIFDDQFSVERPDGSNFTLKIRSTKLEDSAMYFCASSTGQGNSEAFFGQGTRLTVV.

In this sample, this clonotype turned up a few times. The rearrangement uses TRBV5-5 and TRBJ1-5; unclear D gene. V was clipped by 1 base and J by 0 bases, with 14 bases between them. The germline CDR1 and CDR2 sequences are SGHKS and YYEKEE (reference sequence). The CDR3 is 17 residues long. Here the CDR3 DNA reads TGTGCCAGCAGCTTGAGTTGGCAGACCTATAGCAATCAGCCCCAGCATTTT. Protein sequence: CASSLSWQTYSNQPQHF.

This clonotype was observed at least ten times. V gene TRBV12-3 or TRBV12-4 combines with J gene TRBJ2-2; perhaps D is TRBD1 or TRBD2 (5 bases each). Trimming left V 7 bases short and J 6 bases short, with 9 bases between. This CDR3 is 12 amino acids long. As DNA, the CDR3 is TGTGCCAGCAACCAGGGACCCGGGGAGCTGTTTTTT. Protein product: CASNQGPGELFF.

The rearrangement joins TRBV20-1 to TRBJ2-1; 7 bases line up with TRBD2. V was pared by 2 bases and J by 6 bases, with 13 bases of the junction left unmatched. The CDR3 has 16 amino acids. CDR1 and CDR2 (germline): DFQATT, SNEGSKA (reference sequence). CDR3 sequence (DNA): TGCAGTGCTAGAAATCATCTCGGGCCGGGGGGCAATGAGCAGTTCTTC. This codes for CSARNHLGPGGNEQFF.

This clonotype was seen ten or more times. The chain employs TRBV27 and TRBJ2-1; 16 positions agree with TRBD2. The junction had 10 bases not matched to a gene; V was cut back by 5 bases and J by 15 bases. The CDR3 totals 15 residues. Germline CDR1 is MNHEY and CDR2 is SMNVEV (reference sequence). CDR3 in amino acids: CASSTGTSGRAGPFF. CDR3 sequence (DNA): TGTGCCAGCAGTACCGGGACTAGCGGGAGGGCCGGTCCGTTCTTC.

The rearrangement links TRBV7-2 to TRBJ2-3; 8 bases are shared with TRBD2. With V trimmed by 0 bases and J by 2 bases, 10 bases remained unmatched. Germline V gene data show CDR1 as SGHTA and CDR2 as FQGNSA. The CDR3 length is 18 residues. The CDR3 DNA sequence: TGTGCCAGCAGCTTAGCCTCCGGGGGGGCGGGTAACACAGATACGCAGTATTTT. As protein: CASSLASGGAGNTDTQYF.

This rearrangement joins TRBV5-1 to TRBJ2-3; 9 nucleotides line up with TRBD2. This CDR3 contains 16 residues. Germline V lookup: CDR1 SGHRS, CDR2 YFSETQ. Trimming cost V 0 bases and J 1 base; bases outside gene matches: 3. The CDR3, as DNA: TGCGCCAGCAGCTTGGCGTCTAGCGGGGGCACAGATACGCAGTATTTT. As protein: CASSLASSGGTDTQYF.

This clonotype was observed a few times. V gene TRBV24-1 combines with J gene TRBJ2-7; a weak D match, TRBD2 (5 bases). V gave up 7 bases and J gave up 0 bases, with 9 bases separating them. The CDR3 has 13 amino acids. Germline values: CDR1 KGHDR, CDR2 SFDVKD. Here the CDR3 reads CATSVGSSYEQYF. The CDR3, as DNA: TGTGCCACCAGCGTTGGGAGCTCCTACGAGCAGTACTTC.

CDR3 residues: CASSLDTSILYGYTF. The CDR3 DNA is TGCGCCAGCAGCTTGGACACTAGCATCCTCTATGGCTACACCTTC. The chain joins TRBV5-1 to TRBJ1-2; no reliable D call. This CDR3 has 15 amino acids. Deletions cut 0 bases from V and 4 bases from J, with 13 bases between. Germline lookup yields CDR1 SGHRS and CDR2 YFSETQ. The full variable domain, rest sourced from reference TRBV5-1 and TRBJ1-2, is KAGVTQTPRYLIKTRGQQVTLSCSPISGHRSVSWYQQTPGQGLQFLFEYFSETQRNKGNFPGRFSGRQFSNSRSEMNVSTLELGDSALYLCASSLDTSILYGYTFGSGTRLTVV.

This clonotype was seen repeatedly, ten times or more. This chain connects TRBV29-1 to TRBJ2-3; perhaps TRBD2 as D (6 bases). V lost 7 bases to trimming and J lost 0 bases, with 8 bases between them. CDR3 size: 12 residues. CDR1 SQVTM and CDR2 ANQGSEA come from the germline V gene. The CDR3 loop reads CSGGTSTDTQYF. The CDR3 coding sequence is TGCAGCGGTGGGACTAGCACAGATACGCAGTATTTT.

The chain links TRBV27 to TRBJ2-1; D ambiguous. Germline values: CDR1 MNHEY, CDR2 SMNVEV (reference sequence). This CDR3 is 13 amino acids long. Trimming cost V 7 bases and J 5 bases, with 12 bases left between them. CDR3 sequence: CASTSTRNNEQFF. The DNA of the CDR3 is TGTGCCAGCACTTCCACCAGAAACAATGAGCAGTTCTTC.